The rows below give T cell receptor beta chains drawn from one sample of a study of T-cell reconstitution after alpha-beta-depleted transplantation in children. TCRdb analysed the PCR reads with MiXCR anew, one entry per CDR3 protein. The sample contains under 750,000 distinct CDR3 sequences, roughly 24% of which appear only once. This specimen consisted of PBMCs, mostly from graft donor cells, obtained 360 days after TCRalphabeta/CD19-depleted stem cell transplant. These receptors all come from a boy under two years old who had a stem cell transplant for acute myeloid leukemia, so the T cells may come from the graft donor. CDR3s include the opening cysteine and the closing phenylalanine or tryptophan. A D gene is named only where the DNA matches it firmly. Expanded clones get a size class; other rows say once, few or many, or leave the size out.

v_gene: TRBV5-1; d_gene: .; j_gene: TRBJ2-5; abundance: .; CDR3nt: TGCGCCAGCATGCGGGACAGTCAGTACCCGGGAGCCCAGTACTTC; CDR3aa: CASMRDSQYPGAQYF
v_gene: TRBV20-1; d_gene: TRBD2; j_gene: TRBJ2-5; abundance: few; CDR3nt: TGCAGTGCGCCACTAGCGGACGATACCCAGTACTTC; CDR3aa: CSAPLADDTQYF
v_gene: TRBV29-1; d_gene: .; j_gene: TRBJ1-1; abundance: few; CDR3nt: TGCAGCGTTGATATCGCAGGGCGAACTGAAGCTTTCTTT; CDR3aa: CSVDIAGRTEAFF
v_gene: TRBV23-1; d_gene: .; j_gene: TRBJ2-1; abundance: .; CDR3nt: TGCGCCAGCAGTCTCAAGAGCCATCAAGACAGTATTACAAACAATGAGCAGTTCTTC; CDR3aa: CASSLKSHQDSITNNEQFF
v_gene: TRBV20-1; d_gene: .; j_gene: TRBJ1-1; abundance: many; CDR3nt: TGCAGTGCTAAGGACGCTGGTGAAGCTTTCTTT; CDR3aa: CSAKDAGEAFF
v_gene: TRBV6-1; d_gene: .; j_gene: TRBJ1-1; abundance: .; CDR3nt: TGTGCCAGCAGTGACTTTGCAGGTCCCACTGAAGCTTTCTTT; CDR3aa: CASSDFAGPTEAFF
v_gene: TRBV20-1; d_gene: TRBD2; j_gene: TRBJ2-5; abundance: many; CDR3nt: TGCAGTGCTCTGCGACTAGCGGGGGCAGAGACCCAGTACTTC; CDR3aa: CSALRLAGAETQYF
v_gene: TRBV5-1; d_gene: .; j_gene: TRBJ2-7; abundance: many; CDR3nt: TGCGCCAGCAGCTTGGGGAGGTTCACCCCGGGCGAGCAGTACTTC; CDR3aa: CASSLGRFTPGEQYF
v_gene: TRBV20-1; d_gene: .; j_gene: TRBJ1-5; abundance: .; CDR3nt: TGCTGTGCTAGAAACCCAATGGGGGGGCATTCGCAGCCCCAGCATTTT; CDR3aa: CCARNPMGGHSQPQHF
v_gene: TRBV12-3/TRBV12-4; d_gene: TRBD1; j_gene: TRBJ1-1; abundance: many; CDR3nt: TGTGCCAGCGCGGGGGACAGGGAGAACACTGAAGCTTTCTTT; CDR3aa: CASAGDRENTEAFF
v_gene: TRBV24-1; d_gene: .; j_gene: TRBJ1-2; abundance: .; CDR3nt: TGTGCCACCAGTGACGGTTCGTATGGCTACACCTTC; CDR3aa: CATSDGSYGYTF
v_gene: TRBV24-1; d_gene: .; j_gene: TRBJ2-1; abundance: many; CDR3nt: TGTGCCACCAGTGATTCCGATCATAAGTTCTTC; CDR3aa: CATSDSDHKFF
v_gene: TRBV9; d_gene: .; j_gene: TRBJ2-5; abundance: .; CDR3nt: TGTGCCAGCAGCGAGGGACGGCCGAAAGAGACCCAGTACTTC; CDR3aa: CASSEGRPKETQYF
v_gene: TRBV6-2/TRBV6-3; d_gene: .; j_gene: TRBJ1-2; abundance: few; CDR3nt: TGTGCCAGCAGAGCCGTCGGGGGCTACACCTTC; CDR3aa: CASRAVGGYTF
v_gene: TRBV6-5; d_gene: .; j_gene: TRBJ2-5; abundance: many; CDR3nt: TGTGCCAGCAGTTACGACATAGAAGAGACCCAGTACTTC; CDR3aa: CASSYDIEETQYF
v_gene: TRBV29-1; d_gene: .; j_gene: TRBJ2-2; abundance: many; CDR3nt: TGCAGCGTTGCCCTAAAGCAGCCCGGGGAGCTGTTTTTT; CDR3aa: CSVALKQPGELFF
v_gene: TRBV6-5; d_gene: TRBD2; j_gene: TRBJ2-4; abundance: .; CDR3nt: TGTGCCAGCAGTTACGGGCTAGCGGGGGGGTTAGCCAAAAACATTCAGTACTTC; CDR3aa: CASSYGLAGGLAKNIQYF
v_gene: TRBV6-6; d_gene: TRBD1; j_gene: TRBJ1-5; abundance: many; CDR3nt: TGTGCCAGCAGGCGGACAGGGGACCAGCCCCAGCATTTT; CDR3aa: CASRRTGDQPQHF
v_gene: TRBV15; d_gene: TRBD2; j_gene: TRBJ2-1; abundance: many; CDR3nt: TGTGCCACCACCACCGAGGAAGATAGCGGGGAAGTATGGAATGAGCAGTTCTTC; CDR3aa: CATTTEEDSGEVWNEQFF
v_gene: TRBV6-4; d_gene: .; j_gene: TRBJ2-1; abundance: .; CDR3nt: TGTGCCAGCAGTGACTCGGGACATAGCTCCTACAATGAGCAGTTCTTC; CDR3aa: CASSDSGHSSYNEQFF
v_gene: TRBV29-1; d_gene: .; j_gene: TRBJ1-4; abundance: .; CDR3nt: TGCAGCGCTGGGAATTCCGCAACTAATGAAAAACTGTTTTTT; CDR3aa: CSAGNSATNEKLFF
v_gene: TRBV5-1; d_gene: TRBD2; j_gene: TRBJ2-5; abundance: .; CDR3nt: TGCGCCAGCAGCGGAGAATTTGGGACTAGCGGGGGGCCACCACCAGAGACCCAGTACTTC; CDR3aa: CASSGEFGTSGGPPPETQYF
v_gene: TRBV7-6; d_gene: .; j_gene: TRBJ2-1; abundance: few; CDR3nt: TGTGCCAGCAGCTTAGTCGAGGGTTACAATGAGCAGTTCTTC; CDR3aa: CASSLVEGYNEQFF
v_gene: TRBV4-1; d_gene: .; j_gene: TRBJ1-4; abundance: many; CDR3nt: TGCGCCAGCAGCCACTGGACAGCGGAAAAACTGTTTTTT; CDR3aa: CASSHWTAEKLFF
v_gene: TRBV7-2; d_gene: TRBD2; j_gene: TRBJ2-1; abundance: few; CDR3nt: TGTGCCAGCAGCAGGACTAGCGGGGTTGCGCCATACAATGAGCAGTTCTTC; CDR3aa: CASSRTSGVAPYNEQFF
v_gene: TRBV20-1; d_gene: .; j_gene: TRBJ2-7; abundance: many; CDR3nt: TGCAGTGCTAGTTTCAAGTACGTGCAGTACTTC; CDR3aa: CSASFKYVQYF
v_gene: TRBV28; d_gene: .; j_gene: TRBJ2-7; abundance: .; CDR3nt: TGTGCCAGCAGTACCATCCCTATCCGGGACCCAAGGTTTGTGCAGTACTTC; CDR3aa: CASSTIPIRDPRFVQYF
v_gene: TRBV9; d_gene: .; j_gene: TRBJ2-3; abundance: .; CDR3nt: TGTGCCAGCAGCGTAGTAAGCACCTCGGGGGATACGCAGTATTTT; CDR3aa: CASSVVSTSGDTQYF
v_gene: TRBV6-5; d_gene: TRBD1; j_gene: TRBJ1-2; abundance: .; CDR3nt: TGTGCCAGCAGTTACGCGGGACAGCTCTATGGCTACACCTTC; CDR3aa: CASSYAGQLYGYTF
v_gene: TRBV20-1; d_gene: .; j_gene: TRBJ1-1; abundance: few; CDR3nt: TGCAGTGCTAGAGATCGGTGGGAGAGAGGCACTGAAGCTTTCTTT; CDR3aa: CSARDRWERGTEAFF
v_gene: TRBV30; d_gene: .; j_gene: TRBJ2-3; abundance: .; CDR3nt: TGTGCCTGGAGTGCGTACACGGGGGTGACAGATACGCAGTATTTT; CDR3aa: CAWSAYTGVTDTQYF
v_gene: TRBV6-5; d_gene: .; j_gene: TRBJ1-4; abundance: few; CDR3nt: TGTGCCAGCAGTTACTCGTACGGAAGAGATAATGAAAAACTGTTTTTT; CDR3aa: CASSYSYGRDNEKLFF
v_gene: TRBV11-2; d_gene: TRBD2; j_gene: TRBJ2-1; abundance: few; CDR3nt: TGTGCCAGCAGCATGCTACTAGCGGTCTCCTACAATGAGCAGTTCTTC; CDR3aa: CASSMLLAVSYNEQFF
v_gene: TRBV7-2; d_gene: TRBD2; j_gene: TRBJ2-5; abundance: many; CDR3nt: TGTGCCAGCAGCTTAGACGCTAGCGGGGGCCCGGGGGAAACCCAGTACTTC; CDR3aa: CASSLDASGGPGETQYF
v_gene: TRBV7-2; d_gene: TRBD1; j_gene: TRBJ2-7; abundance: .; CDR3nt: TGTGCCAGCAGCTTAACGGGGTCAGGGGGCTACGAGCAGTACTTC; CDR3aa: CASSLTGSGGYEQYF
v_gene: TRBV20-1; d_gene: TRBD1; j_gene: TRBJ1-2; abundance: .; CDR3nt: TGCAGTGCCCCGGGACAGTACAGCTATGGCTACACCTTC; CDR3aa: CSAPGQYSYGYTF
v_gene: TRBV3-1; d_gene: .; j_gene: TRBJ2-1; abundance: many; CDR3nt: TGTGCCAGCAGCTCTGAGGTCCGGGGGGCGTACAATGAGCAGTTCTTC; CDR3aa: CASSSEVRGAYNEQFF
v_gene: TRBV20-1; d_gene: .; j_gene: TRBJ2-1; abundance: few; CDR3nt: TGCAGTGCAACGGTACAGGTTCGTGGCAGTGAGCAGTTCTTC; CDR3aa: CSATVQVRGSEQFF
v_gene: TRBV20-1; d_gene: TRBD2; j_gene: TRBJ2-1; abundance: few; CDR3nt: TGCAGTGCCCCGGGACTAGCGGGGGATGGGAATGAGCAGTTCTTC; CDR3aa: CSAPGLAGDGNEQFF
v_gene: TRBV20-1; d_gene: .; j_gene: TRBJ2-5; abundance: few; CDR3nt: TGCAGTGCTAGAGAAGGGATTCGTCAGGAGACCCAGTACTTC; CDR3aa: CSAREGIRQETQYF
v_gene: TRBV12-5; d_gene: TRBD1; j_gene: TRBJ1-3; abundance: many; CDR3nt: TGTGCTAGTAGTTTCACAGGGGAACCCCTCTCTGGAAACACCATATATTTT; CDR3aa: CASSFTGEPLSGNTIYF
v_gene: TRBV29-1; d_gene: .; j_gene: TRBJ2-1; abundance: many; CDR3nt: TGCAGCTGCAGGGGGGTAAGCTCCTACAATGAGCAGTTCTTC; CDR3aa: CSCRGVSSYNEQFF
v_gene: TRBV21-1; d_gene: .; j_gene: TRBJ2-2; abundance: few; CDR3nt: TGTGCCAGCAGCAACGGACGACAGGGCTGGACCGGGGAGCTGTTTTTT; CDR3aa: CASSNGRQGWTGELFF
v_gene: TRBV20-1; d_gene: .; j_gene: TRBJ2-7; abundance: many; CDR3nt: TGCAGTGCTGGCCCATCTTCCTACGAGCAGTACTTC; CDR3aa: CSAGPSSYEQYF